There are a few counts of the clone carrying this T cell receptor (beta chain). Its antigen is unknown. One entry per CDR3 protein, called by TCRdb with MiXCR from the 5' RACE reads. Here the sample spans roughly 190,000 distinct CDR3 sequences, approximately 10% being singletons. The data derive from a study of T cells after yellow fever vaccination. Points from the study as a whole: Clones from primary vaccination mostly reappeared after the booster (about 97% CD4, about 85% CD8).

The receptor's source is a man younger than 30 who received the YFV17D yellow fever vaccine. The starting material was CD8+ T cells sorted from PBMCs, obtained 15 days after the yellow fever booster vaccination.

CDR3: CASSVQGNSHTEAFF. The CDR3 DNA is TGTGCCAGCAGCGTGCAGGGGAACTCCCACACTGAAGCTTTCTTT. The chain employs TRBV9 and TRBJ1-1; D might be TRBD1 (6 bases). The V gene lost 2 bases and the J gene lost 3 bases, with 14 bases spanning the gap. Germline-derived CDR1 and CDR2 are SGDLS and YYNGEE. CDR3 length equals 15 residues.